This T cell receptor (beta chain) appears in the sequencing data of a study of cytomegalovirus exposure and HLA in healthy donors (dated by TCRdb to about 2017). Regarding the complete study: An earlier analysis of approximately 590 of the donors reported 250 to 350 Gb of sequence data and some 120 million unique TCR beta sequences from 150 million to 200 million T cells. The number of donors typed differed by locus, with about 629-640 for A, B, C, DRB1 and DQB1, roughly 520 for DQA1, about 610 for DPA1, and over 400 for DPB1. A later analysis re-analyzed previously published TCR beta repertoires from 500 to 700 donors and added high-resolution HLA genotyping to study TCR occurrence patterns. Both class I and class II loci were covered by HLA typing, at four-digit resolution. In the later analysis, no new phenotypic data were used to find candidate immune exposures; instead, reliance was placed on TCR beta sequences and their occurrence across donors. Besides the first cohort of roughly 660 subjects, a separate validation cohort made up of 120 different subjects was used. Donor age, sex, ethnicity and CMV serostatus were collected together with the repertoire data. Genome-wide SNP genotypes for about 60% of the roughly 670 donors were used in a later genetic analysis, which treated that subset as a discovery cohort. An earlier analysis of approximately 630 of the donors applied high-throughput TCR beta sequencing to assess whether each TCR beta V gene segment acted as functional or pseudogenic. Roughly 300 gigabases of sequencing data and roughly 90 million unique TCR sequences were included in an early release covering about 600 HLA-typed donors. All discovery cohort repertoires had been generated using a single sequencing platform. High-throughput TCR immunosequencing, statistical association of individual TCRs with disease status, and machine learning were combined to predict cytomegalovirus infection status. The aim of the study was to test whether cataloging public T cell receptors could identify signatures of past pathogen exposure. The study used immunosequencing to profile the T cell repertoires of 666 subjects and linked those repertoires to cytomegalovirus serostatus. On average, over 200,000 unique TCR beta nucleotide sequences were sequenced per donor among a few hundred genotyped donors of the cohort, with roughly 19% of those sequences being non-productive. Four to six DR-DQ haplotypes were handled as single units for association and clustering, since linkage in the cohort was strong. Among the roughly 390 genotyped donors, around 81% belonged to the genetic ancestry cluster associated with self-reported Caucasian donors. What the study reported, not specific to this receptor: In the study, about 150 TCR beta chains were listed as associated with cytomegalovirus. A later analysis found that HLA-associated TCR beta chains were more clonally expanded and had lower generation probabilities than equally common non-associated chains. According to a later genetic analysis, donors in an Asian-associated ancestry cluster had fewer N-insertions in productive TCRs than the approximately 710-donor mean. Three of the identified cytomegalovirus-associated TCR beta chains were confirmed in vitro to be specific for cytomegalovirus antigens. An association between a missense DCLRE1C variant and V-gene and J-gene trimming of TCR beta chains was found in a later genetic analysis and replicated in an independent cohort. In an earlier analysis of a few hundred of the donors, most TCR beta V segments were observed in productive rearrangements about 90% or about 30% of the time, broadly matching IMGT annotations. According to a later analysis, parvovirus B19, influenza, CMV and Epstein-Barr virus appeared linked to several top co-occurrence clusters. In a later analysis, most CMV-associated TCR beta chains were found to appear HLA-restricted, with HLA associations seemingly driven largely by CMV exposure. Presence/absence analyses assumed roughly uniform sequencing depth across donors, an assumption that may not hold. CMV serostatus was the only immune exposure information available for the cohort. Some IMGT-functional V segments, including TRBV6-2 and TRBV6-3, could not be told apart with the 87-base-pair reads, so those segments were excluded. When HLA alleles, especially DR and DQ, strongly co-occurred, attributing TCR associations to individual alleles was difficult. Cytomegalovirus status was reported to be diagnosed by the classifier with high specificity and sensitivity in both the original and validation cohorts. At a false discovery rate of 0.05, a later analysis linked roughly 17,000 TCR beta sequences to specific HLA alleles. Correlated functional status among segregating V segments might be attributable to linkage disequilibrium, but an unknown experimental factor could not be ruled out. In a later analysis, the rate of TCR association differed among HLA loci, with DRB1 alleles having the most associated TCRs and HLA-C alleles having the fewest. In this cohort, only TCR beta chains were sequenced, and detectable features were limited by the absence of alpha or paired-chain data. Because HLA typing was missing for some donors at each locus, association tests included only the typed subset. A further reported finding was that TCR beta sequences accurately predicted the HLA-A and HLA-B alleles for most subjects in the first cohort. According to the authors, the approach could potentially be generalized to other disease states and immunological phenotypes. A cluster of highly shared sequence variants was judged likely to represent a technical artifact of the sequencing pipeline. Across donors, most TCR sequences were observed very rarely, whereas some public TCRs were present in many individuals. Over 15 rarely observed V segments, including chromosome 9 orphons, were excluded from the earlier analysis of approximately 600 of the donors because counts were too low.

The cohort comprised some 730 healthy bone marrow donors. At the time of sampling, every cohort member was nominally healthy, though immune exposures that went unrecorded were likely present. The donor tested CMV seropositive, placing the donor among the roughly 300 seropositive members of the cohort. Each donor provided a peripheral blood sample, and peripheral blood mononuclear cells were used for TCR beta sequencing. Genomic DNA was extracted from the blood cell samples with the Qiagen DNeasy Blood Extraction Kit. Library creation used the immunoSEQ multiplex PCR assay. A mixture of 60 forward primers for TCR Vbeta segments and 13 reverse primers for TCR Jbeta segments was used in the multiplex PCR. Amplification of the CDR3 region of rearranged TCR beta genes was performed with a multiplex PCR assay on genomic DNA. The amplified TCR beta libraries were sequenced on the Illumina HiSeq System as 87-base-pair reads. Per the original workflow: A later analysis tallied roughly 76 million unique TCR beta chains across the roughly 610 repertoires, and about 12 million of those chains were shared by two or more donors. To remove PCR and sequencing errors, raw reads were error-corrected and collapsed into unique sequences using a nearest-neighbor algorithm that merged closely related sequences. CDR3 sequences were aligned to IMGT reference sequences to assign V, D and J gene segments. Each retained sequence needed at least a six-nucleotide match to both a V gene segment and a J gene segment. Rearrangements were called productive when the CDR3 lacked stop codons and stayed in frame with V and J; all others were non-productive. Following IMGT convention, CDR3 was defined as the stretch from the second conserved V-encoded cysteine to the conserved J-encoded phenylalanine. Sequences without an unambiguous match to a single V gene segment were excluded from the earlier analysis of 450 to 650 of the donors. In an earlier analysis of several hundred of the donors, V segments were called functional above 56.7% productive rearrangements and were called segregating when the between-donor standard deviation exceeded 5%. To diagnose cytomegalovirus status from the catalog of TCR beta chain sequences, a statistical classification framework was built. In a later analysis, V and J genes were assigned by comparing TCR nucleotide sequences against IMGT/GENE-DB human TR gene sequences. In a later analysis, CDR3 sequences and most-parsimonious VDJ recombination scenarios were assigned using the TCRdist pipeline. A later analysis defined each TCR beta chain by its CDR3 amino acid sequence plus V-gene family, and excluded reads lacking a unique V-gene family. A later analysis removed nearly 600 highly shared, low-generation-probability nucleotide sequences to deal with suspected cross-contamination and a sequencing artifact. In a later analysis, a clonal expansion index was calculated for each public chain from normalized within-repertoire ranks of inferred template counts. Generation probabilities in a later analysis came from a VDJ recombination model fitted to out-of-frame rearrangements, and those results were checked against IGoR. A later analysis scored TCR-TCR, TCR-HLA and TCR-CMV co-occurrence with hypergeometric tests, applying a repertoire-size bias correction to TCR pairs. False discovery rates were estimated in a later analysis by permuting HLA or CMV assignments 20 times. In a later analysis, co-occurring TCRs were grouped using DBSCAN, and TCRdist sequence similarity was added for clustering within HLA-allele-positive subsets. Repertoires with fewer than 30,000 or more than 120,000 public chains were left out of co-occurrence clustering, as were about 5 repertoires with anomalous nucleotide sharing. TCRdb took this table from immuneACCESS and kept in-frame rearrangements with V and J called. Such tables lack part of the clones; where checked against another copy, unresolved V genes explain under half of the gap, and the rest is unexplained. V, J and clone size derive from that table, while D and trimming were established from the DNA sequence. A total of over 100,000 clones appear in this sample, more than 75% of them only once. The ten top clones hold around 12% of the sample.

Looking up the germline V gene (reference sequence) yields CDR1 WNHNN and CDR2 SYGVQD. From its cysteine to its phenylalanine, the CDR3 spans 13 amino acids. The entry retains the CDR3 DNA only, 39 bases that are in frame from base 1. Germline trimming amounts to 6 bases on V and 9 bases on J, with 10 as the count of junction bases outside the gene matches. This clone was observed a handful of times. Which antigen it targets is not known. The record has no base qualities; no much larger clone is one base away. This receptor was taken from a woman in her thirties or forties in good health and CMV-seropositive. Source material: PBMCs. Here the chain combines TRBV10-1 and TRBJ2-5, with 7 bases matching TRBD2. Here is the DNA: TGCGCCAGCAGCGCGGGGGAGGCCGGAGCCCAGTACTTC. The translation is CASSAGEAGAQYF.